The clone carrying this TCR beta chain was seen ten or more times. The target antigen is unknown. This sample is part of a study of T cells in Graves' hyperthyroidism and ophthalmopathy. RNA transcripts yielded amplified TCR beta CDR3 regions. Primed by the HTBI set, a first-round RT-PCR was run on the TCR CDR3. TCRdb processed the multiplex PCR reads anew with MiXCR; each CDR3 protein has one entry. The sample has almost 600,000 distinct CDR3 sequences; 35% to 55% are singletons. Findings and limits, study-wide: Blood also carried most thyroid clonotypes expanded above 0.001.

Uncontrolled infection, other autoimmune disease, pregnancy or lactation led to exclusion. The V and J ends lost 0 bases and 5 bases, in that order; junction bases with no gene match: 4. Germline CDR1 is SGHDT and CDR2 is YYEEEE. CDR3 length: 15 residues. This chain links TRBV5-6 with TRBJ1-3, with 8 positions matching TRBD1. This TCR was recovered from a woman between 18 and 29 years old with Graves' hyperthyroidism. Sequencing used peripheral blood or thyroid tissue (not recorded which). CDR3 sequence: CASSLVRRGRNTIYF. CDR3 coding DNA: TGTGCCAGCAGCTTGGTTCGCAGGGGGCGAAACACCATATATTTT. The full variable domain, completed using reference TRBV5-6 and TRBJ1-3, is DAGVTQSPTHLIKTRGQQVTLRCSPKSGHDTVSWYQQALGQGPQFIFQYYEEEERQRGNFPDRFSGHQFPNYSSELNVNALLLGDSALYLCASSLVRRGRNTIYFGEGSWLTVV.